One and the same sample provided the 10 T cell receptor beta chains below, sequenced in a study of OX40 agonist ivuxolimab in advanced cancers. Some clones are missing from TCRdb's copy, which holds only in-frame ones; the method was immunoSEQ multiplex PCR. The data show under 85,000 clones, with 85% to 95% seen just once and 11% held by the top ten. Source: CD4+ or CD8+ T cells sorted from blood, taken in a trial of the OX40 agonist ivuxolimab. These receptors came from an adult with an advanced solid tumor such as melanoma, head and neck, liver or kidney cancer.

The chain employs TRBV7-9 and TRBJ2-5; possibly TRBD2 for D (6 bases). CDR1 and CDR2 from the germline V gene are SEHNR and FQNEAQ (reference sequence). With 0 bases removed from V and 7 bases from J, the gap between germline ends came to 6 bases. This CDR3 is 12 amino acids long. The CDR3 sequence is CASSLAGGTQYF. Written as DNA, the CDR3 is TGTGCCAGCAGCTTAGCGGGGGGGACCCAGTACTTC.

The CDR3 protein is CASSPREQYF. The CDR3 coding sequence is TGTGCCAGTAGTCCCCGGGAGCAGTACTTC. The gene calls are TRBV19 and TRBJ2-7; no reliable D call. CDR1 LNHDA and CDR2 SQIVND come from the germline V gene (reference sequence). The CDR3 spans 10 residues. V lost 5 bases and J 7 bases, leaving 6 bases between the germline ends.

J is TRBJ2-7 and V is TRBV6-5; no reliable D call. V was shortened by 2 bases and J by 4 bases, with 12 bases between the two germline ends. Germline lookup yields CDR1 MNHEY and CDR2 SVGAGI. The CDR3 loop spans 14 amino acids. The CDR3 here is CASSYGQVGYEQYF. The CDR3 DNA is TGTGCCAGCAGTTACGGTCAGGTTGGGTACGAGCAGTACTTC.

The chain recombines TRBV15 with TRBJ2-3, with D possibly being TRBD1 (5 bases). This CDR3 has 15 amino acids. The V gene's germline CDR1 is LNHNV and CDR2 YYDKDF (reference sequence). V was clipped by 0 bases and J by 6 bases, with 13 bases between them. Written as DNA, the CDR3 is TGTGCCACCAGCAGAGAATCAGGGTTTGGCGATACGCAGTATTTT. As protein: CATSRESGFGDTQYF.

On this clone itself: The junction departs from germline at one end; a sequencing error may be responsible. V usage is TRBV6-5 and J usage is TRBJ2-2; 8 nucleotides agree with TRBD2. CDR1 and CDR2 from the germline V gene are MNHEY and SVGAGI. The CDR3 is 14 amino acids. Here the CDR3 DNA reads TGTGTCAGCAGCTTCAGCGGGAGTACCGGGGAGCTGTTTTTT. Its translation: CVSSFSGSTGELFF.

The genes are TRBV6-6 and TRBJ1-1; 9 bases align to TRBD1. J was trimmed by 3 bases and V by 4 bases; bases with no gene match: 6. The germline CDR1 and CDR2 sequences are MNHNY and SVGAGI (reference sequence). The CDR3 totals 15 residues. The CDR3 here is CASSLRTGEYTEAFF. CDR3 nucleotide sequence: TGTGCCAGCAGTTTGCGGACAGGGGAGTACACTGAAGCTTTCTTT.

In DNA form, the CDR3 reads TGTGCCAGCAGTGATCTCCAGGGGGTAATCAAAAACATTCAGTACTTC. Residues: CASSDLQGVIKNIQYF. The chain has TRBV2 and TRBJ2-4, with TRBD1 matching over 7 bases. Losses at the gene ends were 3 bases for V and 3 bases for J; bases not matched to a gene: 8. Per the germline V gene, CDR1 is SNHLY and CDR2 is FYNNEI. The length of the CDR3 is 16 residues.

This sequence joins TRBV5-1 and TRBJ2-5; D might be TRBD1 or TRBD2, each matching 6 bases. This CDR3 is 15 amino acids long. Germline V gene sequence: CDR1 SGHRS, CDR2 YFSETQ. Between the trimmed V and J ends, which lost 0 bases and 1 base, there was a span of 10 bases. CDR3 loop: CASSLAGALQETQYF. CDR3 nucleotides: TGCGCCAGCAGCTTGGCGGGGGCCCTCCAAGAGACCCAGTACTTC.

V usage is TRBV6-1 and J usage is TRBJ2-1; 7 bases line up with TRBD1. The CDR3 extends over 15 amino acids. Germline V gene data show CDR1 as MNHNS and CDR2 as SASEGT. With 5 bases clipped from V and 2 bases from J, the junction kept 6 bases outside the gene matches. The CDR3 loop is CASSQTGVTYNEQFF. Here the CDR3 DNA reads TGTGCCAGCAGTCAAACAGGGGTCACCTACAATGAGCAGTTCTTC.

V usage is TRBV18 and J usage is TRBJ2-7, with D tentatively TRBD1 or TRBD2 (6 bases each). V was cut by 6 bases and J by 2 bases, with 23 bases left in between. The CDR3 extends over 17 amino acids. Germline V gene data show CDR1 as KGHSH and CDR2 as LQKENI. The CDR3 protein is CASSPFGGSQGPYEQYF. DNA of the CDR3: TGTGCCAGCTCCCCGTTCGGGGGCAGCCAAGGGCCCTACGAGCAGTACTTC.